This TCR beta chain appears in the sequencing data of a study of spatial heterogeneity in lung cancer. Study-level findings and limits: Resection saw ubiquitous expanded tumor TCRs appear in blood more than follow-up did.

TCRdb called the 5' RACE reads again in MiXCR, with one record for every CDR3 protein. The sample shows approximately 100,000 distinct CDR3 sequences, 19% of them seen only once. Sample time point: blood at routine non-recurrence follow-up after resection. The authors sequenced whole RNA from tumor, nontumor lung or frozen PBMC without sorting. This clonotype has a count of ten or more. Its antigen is unknown. The source of this sequence is a male donor with early-stage non-small cell lung cancer. The specimen was PBMCs, collected at follow-up.

Here the CDR3 DNA reads TGTGCCAGCTCACCAGGGGAGTGGGAGAGCTCCTACAATGAGCAGTTCTTC. This translates into CASSPGEWESSYNEQFF. The chain links TRBV18 to TRBJ2-1, with D possibly being TRBD2 (5 bases). The CDR3 extends over 17 amino acids. Germline V gene lookup returns CDR1 KGHSH and CDR2 LQKENI. The ends were cut back, 2 bases at V and 0 bases at J, with 14 bases in the middle.